Listed below are T cell receptor beta chains from one sample, sequenced in a study of radiotherapy plus CTLA-4 blockade in lung cancer. The repertoire was sequenced with immunoSEQ multiplex PCR; TCRdb's copy has only in-frame clones and lacks some. The sample records about 19,000 clones, more than 70% being singletons. The specimen was peripheral blood, collected from a patient treated with radiotherapy plus ipilimumab. All receptors come from a human donor with non-small cell lung cancer whose response to radiotherapy plus ipilimumab could not be evaluated. Each CDR3 is given with its conserved first and last residue. D genes are given only for firm matches. Some rows have no size entry. The others give once, few or many, or a class for an expanded clone.

len: 13; d_gene: -; j_gene: TRBJ1-1; v_gene: TRBV7-9; abundance: once; CDR3nt: TGTGCCAGCAGCTTACCAGGGGCCACTGAAGCTTTCTTT; CDR3aa: CASSLPGATEAFF
len: 17; d_gene: -; j_gene: TRBJ1-5; v_gene: TRBV28; abundance: -; CDR3nt: TGTGCCAGCAGTTTATCCCCAGGGGTTGCGAGCAATCAGCCCCAGCATTTT; CDR3aa: CASSLSPGVASNQPQHF
len: 11; d_gene: -; j_gene: TRBJ2-7; v_gene: TRBV7-9; abundance: -; CDR3nt: TGTGCCAGCGGCACCGACTACGAGCAGTACTTC; CDR3aa: CASGTDYEQYF
len: 14; d_gene: TRBD1; j_gene: TRBJ1-1; v_gene: TRBV5-1; abundance: -; CDR3nt: TGCGCCAGCAGCAACCTTAACAGGGGGCGAGGAGCTTTCTTT; CDR3aa: CASSNLNRGRGAFF
len: 14; d_gene: -; j_gene: TRBJ1-5; v_gene: TRBV19; abundance: -; CDR3nt: TGTGCCAGTAACACACAGGGAGGCAATCAGCCCCAGCATTTT; CDR3aa: CASNTQGGNQPQHF
len: 15; d_gene: -; j_gene: TRBJ2-1; v_gene: TRBV6-6; abundance: -; CDR3nt: TGTGCCAGCAGTCCTAGCCAACGCTCCTACAATGAGCAGTTCTTC; CDR3aa: CASSPSQRSYNEQFF
len: 12; d_gene: TRBD1; j_gene: TRBJ2-7; v_gene: TRBV6-5; abundance: -; CDR3nt: TGTGCCACCGGGACAGGCTTCTACGAGCAGTACTTC; CDR3aa: CATGTGFYEQYF
len: 17; d_gene: TRBD2; j_gene: TRBJ2-3; v_gene: TRBV27; abundance: -; CDR3nt: TGTGCCAGCAGCCCAGGGACTAGCGGGGCTAGCACAGATACGCAGTATTTT; CDR3aa: CASSPGTSGASTDTQYF
len: 12; d_gene: -; j_gene: TRBJ1-5; v_gene: TRBV19; abundance: -; CDR3nt: TGTGCCAGTAGTATTCTGGGCCAGCCCCAGCATTTT; CDR3aa: CASSILGQPQHF
len: 13; d_gene: TRBD1; j_gene: TRBJ1-2; v_gene: TRBV6-1; abundance: -; CDR3nt: TGTGCCAGCGGGACAGGGGCCTCCTATGGCTACACCTTC; CDR3aa: CASGTGASYGYTF
len: 14; d_gene: -; j_gene: TRBJ2-7; v_gene: TRBV2; abundance: once; CDR3nt: TGTGCCAGCAGTGAGGTTCAGGGAATACGCGAGCAGTACTTC; CDR3aa: CASSEVQGIREQYF
len: 14; d_gene: -; j_gene: TRBJ1-1; v_gene: TRBV28; abundance: few; CDR3nt: TGTGCCAGCAGTTTCCAACAATGGAACACTGAAGCTTTCTTT; CDR3aa: CASSFQQWNTEAFF
len: 16; d_gene: -; j_gene: TRBJ2-1; v_gene: TRBV10-2; abundance: -; CDR3nt: TGCGCCAGCAGGGGCCCCTGGAGGGGACGCTACAATGAGCAGTTCTTC; CDR3aa: CASRGPWRGRYNEQFF
len: 14; d_gene: -; j_gene: TRBJ1-5; v_gene: TRBV4-2; abundance: once; CDR3nt: TGTGCCAGCAGCCAGGAGATGCGCAATCAGCCCCAGCATTTT; CDR3aa: CASSQEMRNQPQHF
len: 14; d_gene: TRBD2; j_gene: TRBJ2-1; v_gene: TRBV5-1; abundance: -; CDR3nt: TGCGCCAGCAGCTTGACGCTAGCGGGAGAGGAGCAGTTCTTC; CDR3aa: CASSLTLAGEEQFF
len: 16; d_gene: TRBD2; j_gene: TRBJ2-5; v_gene: TRBV4-2; abundance: -; CDR3nt: TGTGCCAGCAGCCGGGGACTAGCGGGCTTGCAAGAGACCCAGTACTTC; CDR3aa: CASSRGLAGLQETQYF
len: 14; d_gene: -; j_gene: TRBJ2-3; v_gene: TRBV7-2; abundance: -; CDR3nt: TGTGCCAGCAGCTTACAAACCGGGACAGATACGCAGTATTTT; CDR3aa: CASSLQTGTDTQYF
len: 16; d_gene: TRBD2; j_gene: TRBJ2-1; v_gene: TRBV18; abundance: -; CDR3nt: TGTGCCAGCTCACCACCGGGACTAGCGGGAGTAGGTGAGCAGTTCTTC; CDR3aa: CASSPPGLAGVGEQFF
len: 14; d_gene: TRBD1; j_gene: TRBJ1-1; v_gene: TRBV28; abundance: once; CDR3nt: TGTGCCAGCAGTGCCGGGACAGCTCTAATTGAAGCTTTCTTT; CDR3aa: CASSAGTALIEAFF
len: 14; d_gene: -; j_gene: TRBJ2-7; v_gene: TRBV6-1; abundance: -; CDR3nt: TGTGCCAGCACGATCACCAGAAGCTCCTACGAGCAGTACTTC; CDR3aa: CASTITRSSYEQYF
len: 17; d_gene: TRBD2; j_gene: TRBJ2-1; v_gene: TRBV6-1; abundance: -; CDR3nt: TGTGCCAGCAGTGAAGCCGGGGGGATTGTGTCGGCCAATGAGCAGTTCTTC; CDR3aa: CASSEAGGIVSANEQFF
len: 14; d_gene: TRBD1; j_gene: TRBJ2-7; v_gene: TRBV5-1; abundance: -; CDR3nt: TGCGCCAGCAGCTCCGGGACAGGGTACCACGAGCAGTACTTC; CDR3aa: CASSSGTGYHEQYF
len: 14; d_gene: -; j_gene: TRBJ2-1; v_gene: TRBV7-2; abundance: -; CDR3nt: TGTGCCAGCAGCTTAGCGGGAGGCTACGCTGAGCAGTTCTTC; CDR3aa: CASSLAGGYAEQFF
len: 14; d_gene: TRBD1; j_gene: TRBJ1-4; v_gene: TRBV7-8; abundance: -; CDR3nt: TGTGCCAGCAGCTTCACAGGGGGTCGTGAAAAACTGTTTTTT; CDR3aa: CASSFTGGREKLFF
len: 14; d_gene: TRBD2; j_gene: TRBJ2-7; v_gene: TRBV28; abundance: -; CDR3nt: TGTGCCAGCAGGCTAGCGGGAGGGTCCTACGAGCAGTACTTC; CDR3aa: CASRLAGGSYEQYF
len: 14; d_gene: TRBD2; j_gene: TRBJ2-1; v_gene: TRBV11-2; abundance: -; CDR3nt: TGTGCCAGCAGCCGACTAGCGGGGGGGTGGGAGCAGTTCTTC; CDR3aa: CASSRLAGGWEQFF
len: 16; d_gene: -; j_gene: TRBJ2-3; v_gene: TRBV9; abundance: few; CDR3nt: TGTGCCAGCAGCAAAGGGGGCGGGAGGTACACAGATACGCAGTATTTT; CDR3aa: CASSKGGGRYTDTQYF